This passage covers 21 T cell receptor beta chains from one sample sequenced in a study of blood T cell repertoires in COVID-19. Only in-frame clones appear in the TCRdb table, and some are missing; sequencing was by immunoSEQ multiplex PCR. In the table there are under 65,000 clones, around 90% of which are singletons. The specimen was peripheral blood. The receptor set was obtained from a woman older than 75 with active COVID-19.

This sequence joins TRBV2 and TRBJ2-7; 8 nucleotides match TRBD1. The CDR3 runs to 14 residues. Germline CDR1 and CDR2: SNHLY and FYNNEI. Trimming took 6 bases from V and 3 from J; bases not matched to a gene: 7. CDR3 sequence (DNA): TGTGCCAGCAGCAAGGACAGGGAATTCTACGAGCAGTACTTC. Translating it yields CASSKDREFYEQYF.

The chain is built from TRBV24-1 and TRBJ2-7; D call uncertain. V was cut by 4 bases and J by 3 bases, with 9 bases left in between. The CDR3 has 13 residues. CDR1 KGHDR and CDR2 SFDVKD come from the germline V gene. The CDR3 loop reads CATSDPILYEQYF. CDR3 nucleotide sequence: TGTGCCACCAGTGACCCGATACTCTACGAGCAGTACTTC.

The chain couples TRBV14 to TRBJ2-7, with D possibly TRBD2 on 5 matching bases. The CDR3 is 16 residues long. Trimming stripped 2 bases from V and 0 bases from J, with 14 bases between. Germline V lookup: CDR1 SGHDN, CDR2 FVKESK. The DNA of the CDR3 is TGTGCCAGCAGCCAAAGAGGGCCGGAGGCCTCCTACGAGCAGTACGTC. Its protein is CASSQRGPEASYEQYV.

The chain has TRBV14 and TRBJ1-2; D is uncertain. The CDR3 consists of 14 residues. CDR1 SGHDN and CDR2 FVKESK come from the germline V gene. The V and J ends lost 1 base and 6 bases respectively, with 12 bases between them. The CDR3 coding sequence is TGTGCCAGCAGCCAAGTAGGCATCAGGCATGGCTACACCTTC. Its protein product is CASSQVGIRHGYTF. Drawing the rest from reference TRBV14 and TRBJ1-2, the complete variable domain is EAGVTQFPSHSVIEKGQTVTLRCDPISGHDNLYWYRRVMGKEIKFLLHFVKESKQDESGMPNNRFLAERTGGTYSTLKVQPAELEDSGVYFCASSQVGIRHGYTFGSGTRLTVV.

The V and J genes are TRBV6-6 and TRBJ1-5; 9 bases map to TRBD1. The CDR3 consists of 15 residues. In germline, CDR1 is MNHNY, CDR2 SVGAGI (reference sequence). V dropped 6 bases and J dropped 11; count of bases not matched to a gene: 14. The CDR3 DNA reads as TGTGCCAGCAGCCCCCGGGACAGGGCGGCAAAAGCCCAGCATTTT. It encodes CASSPRDRAAKAQHF.

The table lists this clone with a few counts. The chain carries TRBV3-1 (or the pseudogene TRBV3-2) and TRBJ1-6; 7 nucleotides line up with TRBD1. Trimming at V came to 5 bases and at J to 6 bases, leaving 7 bases not matched to a gene. The CDR3 has 15 amino acids. Germline CDR1 and CDR2: LGHDT and YNNKEL (reference sequence). CDR3 protein: CASSTDRAGNSPLHF. The CDR3 nucleotides are TGTGCCAGCAGCACCGACAGGGCGGGTAATTCACCCCTCCACTTT.

CDR3 residues: CASSLGQGGLDNEQFF. As DNA, the CDR3 is TGTGCCAGCAGCTTAGGTCAGGGAGGTCTAGACAATGAGCAGTTCTTC. This rearrangement joins TRBV7-8 to TRBJ2-1, with D possibly TRBD2 on 6 matching bases. V was shortened by 1 base and J by 5 bases, with 15 bases between the two germline ends. The CDR3 loop spans 16 amino acids. Germline V gene lookup returns CDR1 SGHVS and CDR2 FQNEAQ.

The V call is TRBV5-1, the J call TRBJ2-1, with 9 bases matching TRBD1. This CDR3 spans 16 amino acids. Trimming cost V 4 bases and J 1 base; bases outside gene matches: 6. Germline CDR1 is SGHRS and CDR2 is YFSETQ. The CDR3 sequence is CASSITGGLSYNEQFF. The CDR3 bases are TGCGCCAGCAGCATAACAGGGGGCCTATCCTACAATGAGCAGTTCTTC.

The gene calls are TRBV7-9 and TRBJ2-6; 8 nucleotides match TRBD2. After removal of 5 bases from V and 0 bases from J, the junction contained 3 bases not matched to a gene. This CDR3 comprises 16 residues. The V gene's germline CDR1 is SEHNR and CDR2 FQNEAQ (reference sequence). The CDR3 coding sequence is TGTGCCAGCAGCCCGGGGGGGGCCTCTGGGGCCAACGTCCTGACTTTC. Amino acids: CASSPGGASGANVLTF.

This clone was detected a few times. V gene TRBV7-2 combines with J gene TRBJ1-6; 7 positions agree with TRBD1. Germline CDR1 and CDR2: SGHTA and FQGNSA. The V segment lost 5 bases and the J segment 7 bases; nucleotides outside the gene matches: 11. This CDR3 contains 16 residues. The CDR3 spells CASSHATTGNNSPLHF. DNA of the CDR3: TGTGCCAGCAGCCACGCTACGACAGGGAACAATTCACCCCTCCACTTT.

V and J are TRBV6-5 and TRBJ2-5; the D gene is possibly TRBD1 (6 bases). Germline-derived CDR1 and CDR2 are MNHEY and SVGAGI. V was trimmed by 0 bases and J by 1 base, leaving 12 bases between them. This CDR3 is 16 amino acids long. Here the CDR3 reads CASSYSYWTAQETQYF. In DNA form, the CDR3 reads TGTGCCAGCAGTTACTCCTACTGGACAGCCCAAGAGACCCAGTACTTC.

This clone appeared once. The rearrangement links TRBV14 to TRBJ1-1; 9 nucleotides agree with TRBD1. Per germline, CDR1 SGHDN and CDR2 FVKESK. The V gene end was trimmed by 0 bases and the J gene end by 1 base; junction bases not matched to a gene: 0. This CDR3 has 15 amino acids. CDR3: CASSQETGGNTEAFF. The CDR3 DNA is TGTGCCAGCAGCCAAGAGACAGGGGGGAACACTGAAGCTTTCTTT.

This sequence joins TRBV27 and TRBJ2-5, with 7 bases that match TRBD1. CDR1 is MNHEY and CDR2 is SMNVEV in the germline V gene (reference sequence). The CDR3 totals 13 residues. The ends lost 3 bases at V and 5 bases at J; junction bases unmatched: 3. DNA for the CDR3: TGTGCCAGCAGTTTGACAGGGACGGAGACCCAGTACTTC. It translates to CASSLTGTETQYF.

This clone appeared once. This chain uses TRBV5-1 with TRBJ1-2; no firm D call. V was cut by 0 bases and J by 0 bases, with 6 bases left in between. The CDR3 length is 14 residues. Germline-derived CDR1 and CDR2 are SGHRS and YFSETQ. The CDR3 spells CASSLGASNYGYTF. Here the CDR3 DNA reads TGCGCCAGCAGCTTGGGGGCCTCTAACTATGGCTACACCTTC.

This chain connects TRBV5-1 to TRBJ2-1; 7 bases agree with TRBD1. The CDR3 runs to 13 residues. The germline CDR1 and CDR2 sequences are SGHRS and YFSETQ. V lost 0 bases to trimming and J lost 9 bases; unmatched junction nucleotides: 3. The CDR3 reads CASSLDSGGEQFF. CDR3 nucleotides: TGCGCCAGCAGCTTGGATTCAGGGGGTGAGCAGTTCTTC.

This chain joins TRBV6-5 and TRBJ2-7; 7 nucleotides agree with TRBD2. The CDR3 loop spans 13 amino acids. Losses at the gene ends were 5 bases for V and 7 bases for J; bases not matched to a gene: 8. Germline assignment: CDR1 MNHEY and CDR2 SVGAGI. The CDR3 DNA reads as TGTGCCAGCAGTATGGGGCGGCGGGGGGAGCAGTACTTC. This codes for CASSMGRRGEQYF.

The chain uses TRBV30 and TRBJ1-5; D possibly corresponds to TRBD1 (6 bases). CDR1 and CDR2 (germline): GTSNPN, SVGIG (reference sequence). The V gene lost 3 bases and the J gene lost 7 bases, with 16 bases spanning the gap. This CDR3 is built from 14 residues. The CDR3 DNA reads as TGTGCCTGGAGCTCGGACAGATCGTGGCAGCCCCAGCATTTT. Residues: CAWSSDRSWQPQHF.

The V and J genes are TRBV3-1 (or the pseudogene TRBV3-2) and TRBJ2-2; D is unresolved. The CDR3 has 16 amino acids. CDR1 and CDR2 from the germline V gene are LGHDT and YNNKEL (reference sequence). The V end lost 1 base, the J end lost 0 bases, and 9 bases lay between the germline ends. CDR3 sequence (DNA): TGTGCCAGCAGCCAAGCACTGAGCGCGAACACCGGGGAGCTGTTTTTT. Translated, it gives CASSQALSANTGELFF.

The chain is built from TRBV6-6 and TRBJ2-7; 10 bases align to TRBD1. Trimming took 2 bases from V and 2 from J; bases not matched to a gene: 0. The CDR3 covers 14 residues. From germline, CDR1 is MNHNY and CDR2 SVGAGI (reference sequence). The CDR3 region has the DNA TGTGCCAGCAGTTACGGACAGGGGGCCTACGAGCAGTACGTC. Translated: CASSYGQGAYEQYV.

The genes are TRBV6-1 and TRBJ2-5; D unresolved. The CDR3 extends over 14 amino acids. The V end was cut by 2 bases, the J end by 1 base, with 8 bases between. The V gene's germline CDR1 is MNHNS and CDR2 SASEGT. This CDR3 reads CASSEYNSQETQYF. CDR3 in DNA: TGTGCCAGCAGTGAATATAACAGCCAAGAGACCCAGTACTTC.

The V call is TRBV3-1 (or the pseudogene TRBV3-2), the J call TRBJ2-3; the D is unclear. The germline V gene has CDR1 LGHDT and CDR2 YNNKEL (reference sequence). With 0 bases removed from V and 0 bases from J, the gap between germline ends came to 13 bases. The CDR3 totals 17 residues. The CDR3 here is CASSQDIAVESTDTQYF. CDR3 DNA sequence: TGTGCCAGCAGCCAAGATATCGCGGTAGAAAGCACAGATACGCAGTATTTT.